The 5 T cell receptor beta chains listed next were all sequenced from one sample in a study of T-cell memory formation after mild COVID-19. TCRdb processed the 5' RACE reads anew with MiXCR; each CDR3 protein has one entry. The table has under 550,000 distinct CDR3 sequences, 15% to 20% seen once; the top ten hold 20% to 25%. The specimen sequenced was PBMCs or a T cell subset sorted from them (not recorded which). The receptors were sampled from a man between 18 and 35 years old who had mild COVID-19 (a few samples of this study predate the infection). Cell type and time point are not known.

This chain joins TRBV12-3 or TRBV12-4 and TRBJ2-3; TRBD2 is a possible D gene (7 bases). Trimming cost V 6 bases and J 1 base, with 17 bases left between them. CDR3 length: 16 amino acids. This chain's CDR3 is CASRRGRTRGTDTQYF. Written as DNA, the CDR3 is TGTGCCAGCAGACGGGGGCGGACTAGAGGCACAGATACGCAGTATTTT.

At least ten counts were recorded for this clonotype. The chain combines TRBV5-5 with TRBJ1-6; D uncertain. The germline V and J ends were trimmed by 0 bases and 5 bases, with 9 bases remaining between them. This CDR3 has 15 amino acids. CDR1 is SGHKS, CDR2 YYEKEE, per germline (reference sequence). CDR3 region: CASSLEQIHNSPLHF. Here the CDR3 DNA reads TGTGCCAGCAGCTTGGAACAGATACATAATTCACCCCTCCACTTT.

The V and J genes are TRBV7-2 and TRBJ2-5; D is perhaps TRBD1 (5 bases). Germline CDR1 is SGHTA and CDR2 is FQGNSA. V dropped 5 bases and J dropped 5 bases, with 9 bases sitting between them. CDR3 size: 12 residues. In DNA, the CDR3 is TGTGCCAGCAGCAAGTACAGGGAGACCCAGTACTTC. Translation gives CASSKYRETQYF. Full variable domain (missing parts from reference TRBV7-2 and TRBJ2-5): GAGVSQSPSNKVTEKGKDVELRCDPISGHTALYWYRQSLGQGLEFLIYFQGNSAPDKSGLPSDRFSAERTGGSVSTLTIQRTQQEDSAVYLCASSKYRETQYFGPGTRLLVL.

The chain combines TRBV11-1 with TRBJ1-6; weak D call: TRBD1 (5 bases). Trimming took off 6 bases at V and 5 bases at J, with 14 bases between the two ends. Per the germline V gene, CDR1 is SGHAT and CDR2 is FQDESV (reference sequence). The length of the CDR3 is 15 residues. CDR3 bases: TGTGCCAGCAGTAGGACGGGGGGGAATAATTCACCCCTCCACTTT. It translates to CASSRTGGNNSPLHF.

This clonotype was seen a few times. V gene TRBV29-1 combines with J gene TRBJ2-1, with a weak D call TRBD2 (8 bases). Germline V gene sequence: CDR1 SQVTM, CDR2 ANQGSEA. Trimming cost V 5 bases and J 7 bases, with 15 bases left between them. This CDR3 has 13 residues. The CDR3: CSVRQGGGNEQFF. CDR3 coding DNA: TGCAGCGTTCGACAGGGCGGGGGGAATGAGCAGTTCTTC.